This is a list of T cell receptor beta chains from one sample in a study of T-cell reconstitution after alpha-beta-depleted transplantation in children. MiXCR, applied by TCRdb to the PCR reads, yields one record per CDR3 protein. The top ten hold 11% of the sample, which has under 400,000 distinct CDR3 sequences, around 25% seen once. The source was PBMCs, mostly from graft donor cells, collected 180 days after TCRalphabeta/CD19-depleted stem cell transplant. These receptors were obtained from a male patient aged 10 to 17 who had a stem cell transplant for acute lymphoblastic leukemia, so the T cells may come from the graft donor. Each CDR3 is given without its conserved first and last residue.

TRBV12-3/TRBV12-4	TRBJ2-1	ATRQGAMNEQF
TRBV20-1	TRBJ1-5	SAITRTGSNQPQH
TRBV12-3/TRBV12-4	TRBJ2-3	ASSFSLLLSPPSTDTQY
TRBV20-1	TRBJ2-2	SAKTGAVTGELF
TRBV9	TRBJ1-4	ASSVGDISTEKLF
TRBV12-3/TRBV12-4	TRBJ1-2	ASCFRSWTGKANYGYT
TRBV9	TRBJ2-5	ASSTYSGQETQY
TRBV20-1	TRBJ2-7	SARDPRTGQKPYEQY
TRBV10-3	TRBJ2-5	AISSGTRAQGVETQY
TRBV25-1	TRBJ1-2	ASSVPGQNYGYT
TRBV2	TRBJ2-1	ASLTGGRGEQF
TRBV19	TRBJ1-1	ASSSVRGTFESEAF
TRBV6-1	TRBJ2-5	ASTQRGGGETQY
TRBV25-1	TRBJ2-4	ASSESTGKNIQY
TRBV12-3/TRBV12-4	TRBJ2-7	ASSLREVGYEQY
TRBV5-1	TRBJ1-1	ASSLARTADEAF
TRBV5-1	TRBJ1-1	ASSVQGFGTEAF
TRBV7-9	TRBJ1-2	ASSFFGTGDYGYT
TRBV7-2	TRBJ2-2	ASSSFRTGELF
TRBV5-6	TRBJ2-1	ASSFRTSAYNEQF
TRBV10-3	TRBJ2-1	AIKNGTSHNEQF
TRBV5-6	TRBJ2-1	ASSLTSVNEQF
TRBV5-1	TRBJ2-1	ASSSRTGVNEQF
TRBV20-1	TRBJ2-7	SATPRTGPRYEQY
TRBV24-1	TRBJ1-2	ATSDEQRSYGDT
TRBV5-1	TRBJ2-5	ASSWTSGSAQETQY